The 4 T cell receptor beta chains listed next were all sequenced from one sample in a study of blood T cell repertoires in COVID-19. Profiled with immunoSEQ multiplex PCR; TCRdb holds only in-frame clones, not every one. The sample records more than 90,000 clones, around nine tenths being singletons. The sequenced sample was peripheral blood. These TCRs come from a woman aged 55-75 years with COVID-19, enrolled during active disease.

This chain uses TRBV13 with TRBJ2-7; no firm D call. This CDR3 region has 14 residues. The V and J ends lost 1 base and 0 bases respectively, with 7 bases between them. Germline V gives CDR1 PRHDT, CDR2 FYEKMQ (reference sequence). The CDR3 loop reads CASSLVAISYEQYF. The CDR3 DNA reads TGTGCCAGCAGCTTAGTAGCTATCTCCTACGAGCAGTACTTC.

This clone was detected only a few times. The V and J genes are TRBV15 and TRBJ1-5, with TRBD1 as a possible D gene (5 bases). The CDR3 length is 13 residues. Germline CDR1 and CDR2: LNHNV and YYDKDF (reference sequence). The ends were cut back, 0 bases at V and 9 bases at J, with 9 bases in the middle. The CDR3 DNA reads as TGTGCCACCAGCAGAGATCAGGGTGGGCCCCAGCATTTT. Translated, it gives CATSRDQGGPQHF.

The rearrangement uses TRBV5-4 and TRBJ1-2, with a weak D call TRBD1 (6 bases). Germline CDR1 SGHNT, CDR2 YYREEE (reference sequence). V lost 5 bases to trimming and J lost 4 bases, with 12 bases between them. The CDR3 extends over 13 amino acids. CDR3 residues: CASRAGVLYGYTF. CDR3 bases: TGTGCCAGCAGGGCAGGGGTCCTCTATGGCTACACCTTC.

This clone has more than one count but fewer than ten. The rearrangement uses TRBV4-3 and TRBJ1-2, with a possible D match to TRBD1 (6 bases). V was clipped by 3 bases and J by 1 base, with 12 bases between them. The CDR3 runs 15 residues. Germline V CDR1 and CDR2: LGHNA, YSLEER. The CDR3 spells CASSHDDRRNYGYTF. The CDR3 region has the DNA TGCGCCAGCAGCCACGACGACAGGCGTAACTATGGCTACACCTTC.